One sample yielded the 18 T cell receptor beta chains listed below, sequenced in a study of response to subunit inactivated influenza vaccine. From the RT-PCR reads, TCRdb called clonotypes with MiXCR, one entry per CDR3 protein. The sample has about 780,000 distinct CDR3 sequences; about a fifth are singletons. The sample was PBMCs from blood, taken roughly 5 days after vaccination. The source of these receptors is a man in his forties or fifties who received an inactivated influenza vaccine.

This clonotype was seen a handful of times. The rearrangement joins TRBV5-1 to TRBJ1-1; maybe TRBD1 (6 bases). V was pared by 5 bases and J by 8 bases, with 16 bases between. CDR1 SGHRS and CDR2 YFSETQ come from the germline V gene. The CDR3 spans 13 residues. The CDR3 here is CASREKEQGEAFF. For the CDR3, the DNA is TGCGCCAGCAGGGAAAAGGAGCAGGGGGAAGCTTTCTTT.

The rearrangement links TRBV10-1 to TRBJ1-2; D is undetermined. This CDR3 has 13 amino acids. The germline gives CDR1 WNHNN, CDR2 SYGVQD (reference sequence). V shed 0 bases and J shed 2 bases, with 4 bases lying between them. The CDR3 nucleotides are TGCGCCAGCAGTGAGTCAGAGAACTATGGCTACACCTTC. Encoded protein: CASSESENYGYTF.

V is TRBV20-1 and J is TRBJ2-5, with 9 bases matching TRBD2. The germline CDR1 and CDR2 sequences are DFQATT and SNEGSKA (reference sequence). This CDR3 has 17 residues. Trimming removed 0 bases from V and 5 bases from J; junction bases left unmatched: 13. The CDR3 nucleotides are TGCAGTGCTAGAGATCGGCGAGCGGGGGGCCTCCGGGAGACCCAGTACTTC. Amino acids: CSARDRRAGGLRETQYF.

This clonotype was picked up a small number of times. The chain's CDR3 is CSARGDYGNQPQHF. CDR3 in DNA: TGCAGTGCTAGAGGGGATTATGGCAATCAGCCCCAGCATTTT. This rearrangement joins TRBV20-1 to TRBJ1-5; D ambiguous. This CDR3 has 14 amino acids. The V end was cut by 1 base, the J end by 2 bases, with 9 bases between. Germline V gene sequence: CDR1 DFQATT, CDR2 SNEGSKA (reference sequence).

The J gene is TRBJ2-3, the V gene TRBV11-2; TRBD2 matches 11 bases. The CDR3 has 18 residues. Per the germline V gene, CDR1 is SGHAT and CDR2 is FQNNGV. Trimming removed 5 bases from V and 0 bases from J; junction bases left unmatched: 10. CDR3 in DNA: TGTGCCAGCAGCCTTCTAGCGGGGGGCCCTAAGAGCACAGATACGCAGTATTTT. Protein product: CASSLLAGGPKSTDTQYF.

This clonotype has just a few counts. The chain couples TRBV4-2 to TRBJ2-5; 8 nucleotides agree with TRBD2. The length of the CDR3 is 15 residues. In germline, CDR1 is LGHNA, CDR2 YNFKEQ. The ends lost 4 bases at V and 6 bases at J; junction bases unmatched: 10. The CDR3 sequence: CASSPGTRGDKTQYF. CDR3 DNA sequence: TGTGCCAGCAGCCCGGGGACTAGGGGGGATAAGACCCAGTACTTC.

In this sample, this clonotype turned up many times. The chain uses TRBV6-1 and TRBJ2-1, with 10 bases lining up with TRBD2. The CDR3 spans 16 residues. The V gene end was trimmed by 6 bases and the J gene end by 7 bases; junction bases not matched to a gene: 12. CDR1 is MNHNS, CDR2 SASEGT, per germline. The CDR3 nucleotides are TGTGCCAGCAGCGCGCAACTAGCGGGGAATGGGAATGAGCAGTTCTTC. Translation gives CASSAQLAGNGNEQFF.

V and J are TRBV4-3 and TRBJ2-7; D might be TRBD1 or TRBD2, each matching 6 bases. The ends were cut back, 2 bases at V and 2 bases at J, with 13 bases in the middle. There are 15 residues in the CDR3. Germline CDR1 reads LGHNA; CDR2 reads YSLEER. CDR3 nucleotides: TGCGCCAGCAGCCAAATTAAGGGGGAGGCCTACGAGCAGTACTTC. Translating it yields CASSQIKGEAYEQYF.

The chain links TRBV6-2 or TRBV6-3 to TRBJ2-7; D is unresolved. The CDR3 is 15 amino acids. Germline-derived CDR1 and CDR2 are MNHEY and SVGEGT. The V end was cut by 6 bases, the J end by 3 bases, with 18 bases between. CDR3: CASSSGPLRRYEQYF. The CDR3 coding sequence is TGTGCCAGCAGCTCCGGACCGCTAAGGCGCTACGAGCAGTACTTC.

The table lists this clonotype with a few counts. This chain links TRBV20-1 with TRBJ2-1; D call uncertain. The CDR3 extends over 15 amino acids. The V end was cut by 2 bases, the J end by 4 bases, with 15 bases between. The V gene's germline CDR1 is DFQATT and CDR2 SNEGSKA (reference sequence). In DNA form, the CDR3 reads TGCAGTGCTAGAAAGTACTCCCTAACGTACAATGAGCAGTTCTTC. Amino acid sequence: CSARKYSLTYNEQFF.

The rearrangement joins TRBV5-1 to TRBJ2-5; possible D gene TRBD1, 6 bases. The CDR3 has 16 residues. The V gene's germline CDR1 is SGHRS and CDR2 YFSETQ. V was pared by 0 bases and J by 2 bases, with 14 bases between. The CDR3 region is CASSLGVRDTQETQYF. For the CDR3, the DNA is TGCGCCAGCAGCTTGGGTGTGAGGGACACACAAGAGACCCAGTACTTC.

The chain joins TRBV6-5 to TRBJ1-2; D perhaps matches TRBD1 (5 bases). V was trimmed by 7 bases and J by 6 bases, leaving 12 bases between them. The CDR3 spans 12 residues. Germline V gene lookup returns CDR1 MNHEY and CDR2 SVGAGI. CDR3 nucleotide sequence: TGTGCCAGCACGGCGGGGCCGGATGGCTACACCTTC. Translating it yields CASTAGPDGYTF.

This clonotype was counted only a few times. This chain uses TRBV18 with TRBJ2-7, with TRBD1 identical over 8 bases. With 5 bases clipped from V and 6 bases from J, the junction kept 6 bases outside the gene matches. The CDR3 consists of 13 residues. Germline V lookup: CDR1 KGHSH, CDR2 LQKENI. CDR3 sequence reads: CASSNRTGSEQYF. CDR3 sequence (DNA): TGTGCCAGCTCAAATAGGACAGGGTCCGAGCAGTACTTC.

This chain uses TRBV28 with TRBJ2-3; the D is unclear. This CDR3 spans 13 amino acids. CDR1 and CDR2 from the germline V gene are MDHEN and SYDVKM. V was shortened by 2 bases and J by 2 bases, with 5 bases between the two germline ends. The chain's CDR3 is CASSLLPTDTQYF. In DNA, the CDR3 is TGTGCCAGCAGTTTACTTCCCACAGATACGCAGTATTTT.

The chain carries TRBV20-1 and TRBJ2-7; 9 bases agree with TRBD2. J gave up 6 bases and V 3 bases, and 6 bases lay outside the gene matches. Germline CDR1 DFQATT, CDR2 SNEGSKA (reference sequence). The CDR3 loop spans 13 amino acids. CDR3 sequence: CSARLAGVGEQYF. The CDR3 DNA sequence: TGCAGTGCTAGGTTAGCGGGAGTTGGCGAGCAGTACTTC.

This chain joins TRBV4-2 and TRBJ2-1; the match to TRBD2 covers 7 bases. This CDR3 comprises 17 residues. Germline V gene sequence: CDR1 LGHNA, CDR2 YNFKEQ. The trim removed 0 bases at V and 3 bases at J, leaving 8 bases unmatched. The CDR3 DNA sequence: TGTGCCAGCAGCCAAGATTGGGGCGCGGGGGACTACAATGAGCAGTTCTTC. Protein product: CASSQDWGAGDYNEQFF.

There are a few counts of this clonotype. The genes are TRBV5-6 and TRBJ2-2; TRBD1 matches 9 bases. CDR1 and CDR2 (germline): SGHDT, YYEEEE. There are 16 residues in the CDR3. Trimming cost V 4 bases and J 0 bases; bases outside gene matches: 4. The CDR3 coding sequence is TGTGCCAGCAGCAAACAGGGGGCTGCGAACACCGGGGAGCTGTTTTTT. Translating it yields CASSKQGAANTGELFF.

The table lists this clonotype with many counts. This rearrangement joins TRBV6-2 or TRBV6-3 to TRBJ2-1; TRBD1 matches 11 bases. CDR3 length: 15 amino acids. The germline V gene has CDR1 MNHEY and CDR2 SVGEGT. Trimming at V came to 5 bases and at J to 8 bases, leaving 8 bases not matched to a gene. CDR3 residues: CASSDQGGQGDEQFF. For the CDR3, the DNA is TGTGCCAGCAGTGACCAAGGGGGACAGGGGGATGAGCAGTTCTTC.